This T cell receptor (beta chain) originates from a study of CD8 T cells in Susac syndrome. Germline V gene sequence: CDR1 MDHEN, CDR2 SYDVKM. Trimming stripped 4 bases from V and 4 bases from J, with 17 bases between. This CDR3 is 16 amino acids long. Reverse transcription used roughly 0.45 to 1 ug RNA and random hexamers. TCR beta CDR3 was amplified by immunoSEQ multiplex PCR. This amplification extended across 54 Vbeta and 13 Jbeta segments. MiXCR, run by TCRdb on the immunoSEQ multiplex PCR reads, gives a single entry per CDR3 protein. Among some 450,000 distinct CDR3 sequences, approximately 85% were seen once, and the ten largest hold about 0.12%. The T cells that were sequenced for TCR beta were CD8+ and CD4+ cells from blood. Those who served as multiple sclerosis controls were treatment-naive patients with stable or active relapsing-remitting disease. The CD8+ and CD4+ T cells were negatively isolated, with the TEMRA cells enriched by FACS.

Sequencing input: CD8+ T cells from PBMCs. The TCR sequence derives from a human donor with multiple sclerosis. The chain uses TRBV28 and TRBJ1-3, with D uncertain. The CDR3 spells CASSSRLEEVGNTIYF. CDR3 sequence (DNA): TGTGCCAGCAGTTCCCGCCTGGAGGAGGTGGGAAACACCATATATTTT. Full variable domain (missing parts from reference TRBV28 and TRBJ1-3): DVKVTQSSRYLVKRTGEKVFLECVQDMDHENMFWYRQDPGLGLRLIYFSYDVKMKEKGDIPEGYSVSREKKERFSLILESASTNQTSMYLCASSSRLEEVGNTIYFGEGSWLTVV.